This T cell receptor (beta chain) was sequenced during a study of blood T cell repertoires in COVID-19. Across the study: The United States, Italy and Spain were the sources of the acute and convalescent COVID-19 samples. In each case, the material was cDNA or gDNA derived from T cells, B-cell-depleted T cells, or PBMCs.

The length of the CDR3 is 16 residues. V dropped 5 bases and J dropped 2 bases, with 16 bases sitting between them. The V gene's germline CDR1 is MNHEY and CDR2 SMNVEV (reference sequence). Repertoires were generated with immunoSEQ multiplex PCR, while TCRdb's copy carries only in-frame clones and drops some. This sample has roughly 150,000 clones, with approximately 91% found just once. The sequenced material came from peripheral blood. The sequence derives from a woman in her 70s with acute or convalescent COVID-19. The chain is built from TRBV27 and TRBJ1-5; weak D call: TRBD1 (5 bases). The CDR3 is CASSTQGEGGNQPQHF. The CDR3 DNA sequence: TGTGCCAGCAGTACCCAGGGTGAAGGGGGCAATCAGCCCCAGCATTTT.